The sequence of this T cell receptor (beta chain) was determined in a study of cytomegalovirus exposure and HLA in healthy donors. Whole-study results and caveats: Among TCR beta chains, those listed as cytomegalovirus-associated numbered approximately 150.

TCRdb's copy holds only in-frame clones and misses some; the assay was immunoSEQ multiplex PCR. Found here are some 110,000 clones, approximately 89% of them singletons; the top ten hold about 1.8%. Of note for this clone: Its antigen is not known.

From germline, CDR1 is MDHEN and CDR2 SYDVKM. The CDR3 contains 18 residues. With V trimmed by 5 bases and J by 0 bases, 14 bases remained unmatched. This sequence was found in a man aged 18 to 30 in good health and CMV-seronegative. The V and J genes are TRBV28 and TRBJ2-7; 9 bases are a match to TRBD2. The sequenced sample consisted of PBMCs. The CDR3 protein is CASSRSRYSGGSSYEQYF. CDR3 nucleotides: TGTGCCAGCAGTCGTTCGAGGTATAGCGGGGGAAGCTCCTACGAGCAGTACTTC.